This T cell receptor (beta chain) stems from a study of blood T cell repertoires in COVID-19. Study background: The United States, Italy and Spain were the sources of the acute and convalescent COVID-19 samples.

Trimming pared 0 bases from V and 0 bases from J, leaving 11 bases between. The germline CDR1 and CDR2 sequences are KGHSH and LQKENI. CDR3 length equals 16 residues. Study members were between roughly 18 and 100 years old and lived in 24 US regions. Authors' analysis steps: Estimation of nucleated cell counts was performed using reference gene primer amplification. Data came from immunoSEQ multiplex PCR; TCRdb stores just in-frame clones and leaves some out. V and J calls plus clone size are reproduced from that table; the DNA served to infer D and trimming. The data hold roughly 350,000 clones, with around 90% observed a single time.

The clonotype was recovered from a woman in her twenties or thirties who had recovered from COVID-19. Specimen: PBMCs or T cells enriched from blood (not recorded which). The V gene is TRBV18, the J gene TRBJ2-5; TRBD2 is a possible D gene (5 bases). The CDR3 region is CASSPPARADQETQYF. In DNA, the CDR3 is TGTGCCAGCTCACCACCGGCGAGGGCGGACCAAGAGACCCAGTACTTC.